Listed below are T cell receptor beta chains from one sample, sequenced in a study of early T cells in non-severe SARS-CoV-2 infection. TCRdb reprocessed the 5' RACE reads with MiXCR, giving one entry per CDR3 protein. The sample includes approximately 100,000 distinct CDR3 sequences, approximately 15% of them seen just once. Sequenced input: whole blood. The receptors shown here come from an adult who was a healthcare worker with PCR-confirmed SARS-CoV-2 infection or an uninfected control (not recorded which). The CDR3 runs from the conserved cysteine through the conserved F or W. The order of the fields is V gene, clone size, J gene, D gene, CDR3 protein, CDR3 DNA. D genes are given only for firm matches. Size tells how often a clone was seen (once, few, many) or the class of an expanded clone, and some rows leave it out.

TRBV7-6	many	TRBJ2-7	NA	CASSTRIDGPYRRAYEQYF	TGTGCCAGCAGCACCCGAATTGACGGGCCCTACAGGCGAGCCTACGAGCAGTACTTC
TRBV29-1	NA	TRBJ2-3	NA	CSVVRGSTDTQYF	TGCAGCGTTGTAAGGGGCAGCACAGATACGCAGTATTTT
TRBV28	NA	TRBJ2-2	TRBD2	CASTTSGRSTGELFF	TGTGCCAGCACTACTAGCGGGAGGAGCACCGGGGAGCTGTTTTTT
TRBV18	few	TRBJ2-3	TRBD1	CASSRGQGTDTQYF	TGTGCCAGCTCACGTGGACAGGGGACAGATACGCAGTATTTT
TRBV18	NA	TRBJ1-4	NA	CASSRSSGGGGYEKLFF	TGTGCCAGCTCACGATCGTCGGGAGGGGGAGGATACGAAAAACTGTTTTTT
TRBV6-5	few	TRBJ1-6	NA	CASRGENNSPLHF	TGTGCCAGCAGGGGAGAAAATAATTCACCCCTCCACTTT
TRBV20-1	few	TRBJ1-3	TRBD1	CSARAGGSSGNTIYF	TGCAGTGCTAGAGCAGGGGGGAGCTCTGGAAACACCATATATTTT
TRBV10-2	many	TRBJ2-1	NA	CASTGGASVNEQFF	TGCGCCAGCACCGGAGGGGCTAGCGTCAATGAGCAGTTCTTC
TRBV20-1	few	TRBJ2-1	TRBD2	CSARDQGSGRARNEQFF	TGCAGTGCTAGAGATCAAGGTAGCGGGAGGGCACGCAATGAGCAGTTCTTC
TRBV6-4	many	TRBJ1-2	NA	CASSDPSARVSSGYTF	TGTGCCAGCAGTGACCCCAGTGCTCGGGTATCGTCTGGCTACACCTTC
TRBV7-9	few	TRBJ2-7	NA	CASSLSGQSSYEQYF	TGTGCCAGCAGCTTATCGGGACAAAGCTCCTACGAGCAGTACTTC
TRBV7-2	few	TRBJ2-7	NA	CASSLEYAAYEQYF	TGTGCCAGCAGCTTAGAATATGCTGCCTACGAGCAGTACTTC
TRBV24-1	few	TRBJ2-3	TRBD1	CATSDSGTEGTDTQYF	TGTGCCACCAGTGATTCCGGGACAGAGGGCACAGATACGCAGTATTTT
TRBV12-3/TRBV12-4	few	TRBJ2-3	NA	CASSAGQRTDTQYF	TGTGCCAGCAGTGCCGGACAGCGCACAGATACGCAGTATTTT
TRBV18	NA	TRBJ1-3	NA	CASSPAGAAGNTIYF	TGTGCCAGCTCACCAGCGGGGGCCGCTGGAAACACCATATATTTT
TRBV4-3	few	TRBJ2-2	NA	CASSPDRTTGELFF	TGCGCCAGCAGCCCTGACAGAACCACCGGGGAGCTGTTTTTT
TRBV20-1	many	TRBJ1-1	TRBD1	CSAIKQGLATEAFF	TGCAGTGCGATAAAACAGGGGCTGGCCACTGAAGCTTTCTTT
TRBV12-5	many	TRBJ2-2	TRBD2	CASGLPRLAGGPGELFF	TGTGCTAGTGGTTTACCCCGATTAGCGGGGGGGCCCGGGGAGCTGTTTTTT
TRBV11-2	few	TRBJ2-7	NA	CASSRGQSYEQYF	TGTGCCAGCAGCCGCGGGCAGTCCTACGAGCAGTACTTC
TRBV29-1	NA	TRBJ2-1	TRBD2	CSFYNGRAWNEQFF	TGCAGCTTTTATAACGGGAGGGCCTGGAATGAGCAGTTCTTC
TRBV27	few	TRBJ2-3	TRBD1	CASRPGGPLGTQYF	TGTGCCAGCAGGCCAGGGGGCCCGCTGGGTACGCAGTATTTT
TRBV6-2/TRBV6-3	NA	TRBJ2-2	NA	CASSYTDTGELFF	TGTGCCAGCAGTTACACCGACACCGGGGAGCTGTTTTTT
TRBV10-3	NA	TRBJ1-1	NA	CAISESRGSVNTEAFF	TGTGCCATCAGTGAGTCGAGGGGGAGCGTGAACACTGAAGCTTTCTTT
TRBV11-2	NA	TRBJ2-5	NA	CASSPMETQYF	TGTGCCAGCAGCCCAATGGAGACCCAGTACTTC
TRBV12-3/TRBV12-4	many	TRBJ2-1	TRBD1	CASSRGQGPNEQFF	TGTGCCAGCAGTAGGGGACAGGGTCCCAATGAGCAGTTCTTC
TRBV5-8	many	TRBJ1-1	TRBD1	CASSRSSTGRNTEAFF	TGTGCCAGCAGCCGCTCCTCGACAGGGAGGAACACTGAAGCTTTCTTT
TRBV20-1	NA	TRBJ2-4	TRBD2	CSASGLAGGGENIQYF	TGCAGTGCTTCTGGACTAGCGGGAGGCGGGGAAAACATTCAGTACTTC
TRBV5-1	many	TRBJ2-1	NA	CASTLALSSYNEQFF	TGCGCCAGCACCCTAGCGCTGAGCTCCTACAATGAGCAGTTCTTC
TRBV4-3	NA	TRBJ2-7	TRBD1	CASSQGQGNYEQYF	TGCGCCAGCAGCCAAGGACAGGGGAACTACGAGCAGTACTTC
TRBV7-6	NA	TRBJ1-1	NA	CASSLGGANTEAFF	TGTGCCAGCAGCTTAGGAGGAGCGAACACTGAAGCTTTCTTT
TRBV7-2	few	TRBJ2-7	NA	CASSLAGAGQYEQYF	TGTGCCAGCAGCTTAGCGGGGGCGGGACAGTACGAGCAGTACTTC
TRBV19	few	TRBJ1-2	NA	CASAPGDPYGYTF	TGTGCCAGTGCCCCGGGGGACCCCTATGGCTACACCTTC
TRBV7-2	NA	TRBJ1-1	NA	CASSPSAVYTEAFF	TGTGCCAGCAGCCCTAGCGCCGTTTATACTGAAGCTTTCTTT
TRBV12-3/TRBV12-4	few	TRBJ1-3	NA	CASSPDKKRENTIYF	TGTGCCAGCAGTCCGGACAAAAAAAGGGAAAACACCATATATTTT
TRBV28	NA	TRBJ1-6	NA	CASSLVGTDYSPLHF	TGTGCCAGCAGTTTAGTCGGGACGGATTATTCACCCCTCCACTTT
TRBV14	NA	TRBJ2-1	TRBD2	CASSQAFPGLGSEQFF	TGTGCCAGCAGCCAAGCATTTCCGGGACTAGGGAGTGAGCAGTTCTTC